The T cell receptor (beta chain) under discussion was sequenced for a study of cytomegalovirus exposure and HLA in healthy donors. Study overall: The same platform used for the approximately 700 first-cohort repertoires was also used for the 95 to 150 validation repertoires, as a later analysis reported.

Sequencing used immunoSEQ multiplex PCR; TCRdb keeps in-frame clones, though not all of them. The sample yields 150,000 to 200,000 clones, 70% to 85% seen once. Regarding this clone: This sample also contains other DNA sequences that code for the same CDR3.

This TCR was recovered from a woman in her twenties or thirties in good health and CMV-seropositive. Material: PBMCs.

DNA of the CDR3: TGTGCCAGCAGTTTATCCGGGGGAAACACTGAAGCTTTCTTT. Translated, it gives CASSLSGGNTEAFF. The V and J genes are TRBV27 and TRBJ1-1; a weak D match, TRBD1 (5 bases). The CDR3 runs to 14 residues. V was clipped by 0 bases and J by 2 bases, with 7 bases between them. Germline-derived CDR1 and CDR2 are MNHEY and SMNVEV (reference sequence).